This record concerns one TCR beta chain sequence. This clonotype has ten or more counts. What this receptor recognizes is not known. One base away there is no much larger clone; base qualities are not given. The TCR beta CDR3 regions were amplified from the RNA transcripts. The TCR CDR3 was subjected to a first round of RT-PCR using the HTBI primer set and the Qiagen OneStep RT-PCR kit. Libraries were constructed in a second round of multiplex PCR, after which size selection and purification were performed. Paired-end sequencing of the libraries was performed with 100 bp reads on an Illumina HiSeq2000. In the source study's methods: SOAPnuke was used to process the raw data, throwing out any read that contained adapters or uncalled bases, had a mean Phred below 15, or lacked an exact constant-primer or identifier match. High-quality paired reads were merged using COPE v1.2.5, and each unique nucleotide sequence was defined as a clonotype. MiTCR v1.1 was used to align clonotypes to the IMGT TRBV, TRBD and TRBJ reference segments. The analysis included only V-J combinations with a frequency above 0.0001, which together covered 98% to 99.2% of the repertoires. The TCS score was defined as the ratio of F50 (clonal expansion) to E x V (chaos), calculated using BLOSUM62-based TCRdist between CDR3 peptides within each V-J. Welch's t-statistics and random forest reduced just over 500 V-J features to 13, which were used in a naive Bayes classifier (R e1071). TCRdb trimmed public reads at Q25 via fastp, called clones via MiXCR and kept in-frame beta chains. Identical CDR3 protein sequences are pooled into one entry, listed with their most common genes and DNA. These V and J calls are TCRdb output, not the study's own analysis. Present in this sample are 250,000 to 400,000 distinct CDR3 sequences, approximately 15% of which were seen just once. The biggest ten clones account for 30% to 35% of the sample.

Ophthalmopathy patients had moderately to severely active disease, with a Clinical Activity Score of 3 or more, a NOSPECS grade of 4 or more, and a disease duration of less than 3 months. The study excluded patients with uncontrolled infections, other autoimmune diseases, pregnancy or lactation. Diagnoses relied on clinical symptoms, serum thyroxine and TRAb, thyroid ultrasound and orbital computed tomography. Ficoll-Paque density gradient centrifugation was used to isolate PBMCs from 9.5 to 10 ml of fresh peripheral blood. Total RNA was extracted with Trizol reagent, and quality was checked on an Agilent 2100 Bioanalyzer. Cut back by 4 bases and 7 bases, the V and J ends lie 16 bases apart. CDR1 is given as GTSNPN and CDR2 as SVGIG, both from the germline V gene (reference sequence). There are 13 amino acids in the CDR3, from cysteine to phenylalanine inclusive. CDR3 DNA only is kept here, 39 bases in frame from base 1.

These data originate in a study of T cells in Graves' hyperthyroidism and ophthalmopathy (dated by TCRdb to about 2019). Broadly, across the study: Peripheral blood samples were taken at the time of initial diagnosis, prior to any treatment. Once sampling was done, hyperthyroidism patients were given methimazole at a starting dose of 30 mg daily, whereas ophthalmopathy patients were given high-dose intravenous methylprednisolone. The 100 or so discovery patients were divided at random into training and test sets in a 7:3 ratio. Prospective prediction of ophthalmopathy was tested in an independent validation cohort of approximately 19 hyperthyroidism patients and 17 patients who later progressed to ophthalmopathy. TCR Vbeta CDR3 sequencing of 130 to 150 peripheral blood samples (fewer than 45 ophthalmopathy, approximately 80 hyperthyroidism and some 17 progressor patients) is reported in the paper. TCR V-J signatures able to tell the groups apart were searched for in a discovery cohort of 90 to 100 patients, of whom more than 40 had Graves' ophthalmopathy and roughly 59 had stable Graves' hyperthyroidism. Thyroid tissue and blood T-cell repertoires from six or seven Graves' hyperthyroidism patients were also compared in the study. What the authors observed across the whole study: Most expanded thyroid clonotypes (frequency above 0.001) were also detected in blood, suggesting blood repertoires may reflect thyroid immune responses. Sample size was not statistically predetermined, and blinding of investigators to group allocation was not performed. A model built on a 13 V-J signature distinguished ophthalmopathy from stable hyperthyroidism, reaching 85% to 90% sensitivity and 81.08% specificity in cross-validation and 80%/75% in testing. In validation, the model predicted progression to ophthalmopathy a median of 6.5 months before onset, with over 55% sensitivity and about 72% specificity.

The chain uses TRBV30 and TRBJ1-2; possibly the D gene is TRBD1, per 5 matching bases. The specimen sequenced was blood. The clonotype comes from a woman aged 40 to 55 with Graves' ophthalmopathy. The sequenced DNA is TGTGCCTGGACCAGGGAAGGGATTGGTGGCTACACCTTC. It is translated as CAWTREGIGGYTF.